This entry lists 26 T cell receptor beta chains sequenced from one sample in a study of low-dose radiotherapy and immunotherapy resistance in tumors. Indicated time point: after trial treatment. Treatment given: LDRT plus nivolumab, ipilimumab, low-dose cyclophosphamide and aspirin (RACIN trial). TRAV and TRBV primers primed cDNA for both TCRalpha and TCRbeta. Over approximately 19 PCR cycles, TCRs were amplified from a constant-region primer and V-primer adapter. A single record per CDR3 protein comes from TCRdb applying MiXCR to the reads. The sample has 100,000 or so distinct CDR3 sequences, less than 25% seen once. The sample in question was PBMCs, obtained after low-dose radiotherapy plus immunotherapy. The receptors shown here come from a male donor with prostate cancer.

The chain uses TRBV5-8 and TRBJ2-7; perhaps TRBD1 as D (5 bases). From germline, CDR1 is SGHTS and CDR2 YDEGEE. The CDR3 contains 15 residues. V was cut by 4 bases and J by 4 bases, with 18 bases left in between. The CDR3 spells CASSPRGLRDYEQYF. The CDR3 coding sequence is TGTGCCAGCAGCCCCAGAGGCCTCAGGGATTACGAGCAGTACTTC.

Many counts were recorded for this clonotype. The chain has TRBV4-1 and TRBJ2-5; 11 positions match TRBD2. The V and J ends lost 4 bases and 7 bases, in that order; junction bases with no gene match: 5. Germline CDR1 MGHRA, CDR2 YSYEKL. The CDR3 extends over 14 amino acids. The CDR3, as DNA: TGCGCCAGCAGCCCTCTAACTAGCGGGGGGACCCAGTACTTC. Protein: CASSPLTSGGTQYF.

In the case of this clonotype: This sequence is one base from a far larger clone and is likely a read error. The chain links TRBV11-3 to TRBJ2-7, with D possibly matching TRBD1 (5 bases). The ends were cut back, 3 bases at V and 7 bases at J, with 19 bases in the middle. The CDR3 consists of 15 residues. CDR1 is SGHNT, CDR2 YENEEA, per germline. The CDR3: CASSFDSTSYNEQYF. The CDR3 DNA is TGTGCCAGCAGCTTCGACAGCACCTCCTACAATGAGCAGTACTTC.

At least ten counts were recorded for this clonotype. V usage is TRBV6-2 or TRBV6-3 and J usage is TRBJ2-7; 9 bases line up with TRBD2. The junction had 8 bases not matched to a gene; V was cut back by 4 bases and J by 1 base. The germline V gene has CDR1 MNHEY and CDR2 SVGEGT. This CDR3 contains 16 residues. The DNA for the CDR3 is TGTGCCAGCAGTTTCCCCCAGACTAGCGGTTCCTACGAGCAGTACTTC. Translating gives CASSFPQTSGSYEQYF.

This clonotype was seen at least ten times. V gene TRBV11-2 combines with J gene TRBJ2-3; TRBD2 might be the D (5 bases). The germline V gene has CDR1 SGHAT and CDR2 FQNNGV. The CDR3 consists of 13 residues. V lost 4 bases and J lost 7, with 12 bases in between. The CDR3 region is CASSSGPGNTQYF. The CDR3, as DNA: TGTGCCAGCAGCTCGGGTCCGGGGAATACGCAGTATTTT.

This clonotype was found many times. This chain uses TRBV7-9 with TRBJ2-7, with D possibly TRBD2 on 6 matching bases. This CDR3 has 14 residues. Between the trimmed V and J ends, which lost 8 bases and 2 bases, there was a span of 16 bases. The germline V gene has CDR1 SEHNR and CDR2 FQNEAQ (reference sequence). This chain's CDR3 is CASSTVEGAYEQYF. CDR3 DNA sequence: TGTGCCAGCTCAACCGTGGAGGGAGCCTACGAGCAGTACTTC.

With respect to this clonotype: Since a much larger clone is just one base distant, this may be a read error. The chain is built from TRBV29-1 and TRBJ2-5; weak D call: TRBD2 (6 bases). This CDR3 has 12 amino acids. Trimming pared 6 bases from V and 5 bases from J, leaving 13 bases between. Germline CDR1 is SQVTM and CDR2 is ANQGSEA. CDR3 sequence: CSVLGRRETQYF. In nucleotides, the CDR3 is TGCAGCGTGCTCGGGAGAAGGGAGACCCAGTACTTC.

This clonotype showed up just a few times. The CDR3 sequence: CAISELVGVGTDTQYF. The CDR3 coding sequence is TGTGCCATCAGTGAGTTAGTAGGAGTGGGCACAGATACGCAGTATTTT. The chain has TRBV10-3 and TRBJ2-3; D is ambiguous. The germline CDR1 and CDR2 sequences are ENHRY and SYGVKD. The V end was cut by 1 base, the J end by 1 base, with 12 bases between. The CDR3 contains 16 residues.

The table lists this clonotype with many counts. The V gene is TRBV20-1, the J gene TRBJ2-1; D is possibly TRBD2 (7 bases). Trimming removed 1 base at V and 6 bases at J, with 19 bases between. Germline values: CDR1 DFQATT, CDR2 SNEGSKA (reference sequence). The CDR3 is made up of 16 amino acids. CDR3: CSARGGGGLPVNEQFF. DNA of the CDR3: TGCAGTGCTAGAGGAGGGGGGGGGCTCCCAGTCAATGAGCAGTTCTTC.

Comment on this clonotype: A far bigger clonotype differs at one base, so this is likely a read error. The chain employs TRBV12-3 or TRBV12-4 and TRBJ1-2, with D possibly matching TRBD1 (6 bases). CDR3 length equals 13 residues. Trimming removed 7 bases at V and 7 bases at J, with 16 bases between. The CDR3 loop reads CASTPDSGFGYTF. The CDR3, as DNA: TGTGCCAGCACTCCGGACAGCGGCTTTGGCTACACCTTC.

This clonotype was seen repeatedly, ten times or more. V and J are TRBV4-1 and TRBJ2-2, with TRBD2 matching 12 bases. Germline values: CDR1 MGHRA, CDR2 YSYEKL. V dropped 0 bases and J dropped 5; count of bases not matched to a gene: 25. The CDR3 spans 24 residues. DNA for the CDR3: TGCGCCAGCAGCCAAGAGCTTCCCCTCTCGGCGCTAGCGGGGGGGCGGTCGTGGACCGGGGAGCTGTTTTTT. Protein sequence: CASSQELPLSALAGGRSWTGELFF.

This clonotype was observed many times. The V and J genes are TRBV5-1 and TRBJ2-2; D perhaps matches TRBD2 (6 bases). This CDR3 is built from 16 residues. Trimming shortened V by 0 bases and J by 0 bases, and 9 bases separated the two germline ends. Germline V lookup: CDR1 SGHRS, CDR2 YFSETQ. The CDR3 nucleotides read TGCGCCAGCAGCTTGGGGGACTTTACGAACACCGGGGAGCTGTTTTTT. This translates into CASSLGDFTNTGELFF.

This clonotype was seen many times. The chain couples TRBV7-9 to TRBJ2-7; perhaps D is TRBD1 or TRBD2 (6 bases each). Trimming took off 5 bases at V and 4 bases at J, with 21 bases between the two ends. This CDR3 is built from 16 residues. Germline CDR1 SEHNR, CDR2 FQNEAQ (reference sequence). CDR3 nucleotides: TGTGCCAGCAGCCCCGGGAGAGTCAGGGGTGCGTACGAGCAGTACTTC. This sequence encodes CASSPGRVRGAYEQYF.

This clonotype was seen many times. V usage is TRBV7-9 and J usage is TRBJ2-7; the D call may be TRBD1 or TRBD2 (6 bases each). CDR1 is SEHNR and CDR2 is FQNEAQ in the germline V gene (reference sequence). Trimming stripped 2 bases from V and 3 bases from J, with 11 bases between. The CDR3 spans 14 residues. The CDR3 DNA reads TGTGCCAGCAGCTTACGGGGGCGGGTCTACGAGCAGTACTTC. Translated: CASSLRGRVYEQYF.

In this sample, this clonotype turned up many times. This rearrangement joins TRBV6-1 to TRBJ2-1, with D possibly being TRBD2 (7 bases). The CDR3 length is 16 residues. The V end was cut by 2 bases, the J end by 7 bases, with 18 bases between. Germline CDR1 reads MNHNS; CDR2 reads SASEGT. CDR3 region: CASSETIGGLGNEQFF. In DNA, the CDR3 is TGTGCCAGCAGTGAAACCATCGGGGGGCTAGGGAATGAGCAGTTCTTC.

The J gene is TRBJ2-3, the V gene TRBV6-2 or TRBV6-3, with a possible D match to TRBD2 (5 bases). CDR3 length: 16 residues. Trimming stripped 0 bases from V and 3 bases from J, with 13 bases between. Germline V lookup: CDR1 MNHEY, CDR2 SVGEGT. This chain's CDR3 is CASSYSTGRATDTQYF. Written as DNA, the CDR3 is TGTGCCAGCAGTTACTCGACGGGGAGAGCAACAGATACGCAGTATTTT.

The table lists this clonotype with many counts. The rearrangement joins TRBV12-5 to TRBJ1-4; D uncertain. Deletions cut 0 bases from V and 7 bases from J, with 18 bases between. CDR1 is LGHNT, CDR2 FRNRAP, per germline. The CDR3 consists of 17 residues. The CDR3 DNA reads TGTGCTAGTGGTTTGGTAGCTCGTGGGGTCGCAAGTGAAAAACTGTTTTTT. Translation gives CASGLVARGVASEKLFF.

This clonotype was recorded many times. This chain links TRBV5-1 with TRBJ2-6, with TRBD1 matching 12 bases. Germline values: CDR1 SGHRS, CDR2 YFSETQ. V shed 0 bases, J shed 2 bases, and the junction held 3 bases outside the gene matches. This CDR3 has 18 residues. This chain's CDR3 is CASSLAGTGGAGANVLTF. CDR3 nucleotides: TGCGCCAGCAGCTTGGCGGGGACAGGGGGCGCTGGGGCCAACGTCCTGACTTTC. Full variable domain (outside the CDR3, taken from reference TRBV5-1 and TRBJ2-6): KAGVTQTPRYLIKTRGQQVTLSCSPISGHRSVSWYQQTPGQGLQFLFEYFSETQRNKGNFPGRFSGRQFSNSRSEMNVSTLELGDSALYLCASSLAGTGGAGANVLTFGAGSRLTVL.

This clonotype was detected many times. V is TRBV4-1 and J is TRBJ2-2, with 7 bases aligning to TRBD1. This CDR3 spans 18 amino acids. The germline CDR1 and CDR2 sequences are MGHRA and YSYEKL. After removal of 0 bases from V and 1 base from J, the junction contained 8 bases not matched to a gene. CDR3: CASSQEGPGQLNTGELFF. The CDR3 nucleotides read TGCGCCAGCAGCCAAGAAGGTCCGGGACAGCTGAACACCGGGGAGCTGTTTTTT.

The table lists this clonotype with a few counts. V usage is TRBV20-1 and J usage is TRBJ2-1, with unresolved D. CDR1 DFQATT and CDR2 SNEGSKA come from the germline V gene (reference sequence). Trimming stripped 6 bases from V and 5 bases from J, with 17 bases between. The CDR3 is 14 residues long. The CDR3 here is CSAPPVGSDNEQFF. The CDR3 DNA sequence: TGCAGTGCCCCTCCGGTAGGGTCGGACAATGAGCAGTTCTTC.

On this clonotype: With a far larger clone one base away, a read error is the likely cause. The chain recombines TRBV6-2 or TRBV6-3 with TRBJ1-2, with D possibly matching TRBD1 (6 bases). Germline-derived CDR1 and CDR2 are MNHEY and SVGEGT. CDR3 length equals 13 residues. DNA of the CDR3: TGTGCCTGCAGTCGAAACCCAGGGGATGGCTACACCTTC. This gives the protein CACSRNPGDGYTF.

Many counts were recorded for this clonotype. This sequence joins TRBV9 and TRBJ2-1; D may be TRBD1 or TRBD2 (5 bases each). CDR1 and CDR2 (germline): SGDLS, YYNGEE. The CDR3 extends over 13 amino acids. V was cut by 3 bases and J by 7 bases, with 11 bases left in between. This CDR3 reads CASSAGTMNEQFF. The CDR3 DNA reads TGTGCCAGCAGCGCTGGGACCATGAATGAGCAGTTCTTC.

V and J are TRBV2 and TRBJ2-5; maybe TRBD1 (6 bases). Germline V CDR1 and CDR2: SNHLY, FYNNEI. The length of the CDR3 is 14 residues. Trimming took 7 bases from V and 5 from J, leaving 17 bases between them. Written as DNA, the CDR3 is TGTGCCAGCAACCCAGTTGGGGGCTTGGAGACCCAGTACTTC. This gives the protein CASNPVGGLETQYF.

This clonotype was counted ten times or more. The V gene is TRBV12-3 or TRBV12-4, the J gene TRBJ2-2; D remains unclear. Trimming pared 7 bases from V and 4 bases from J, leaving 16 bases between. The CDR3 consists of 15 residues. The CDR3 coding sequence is TGTGCCAGCACCCCCGGGCTAAGTGGCACCGGGGAGCTGTTTTTT. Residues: CASTPGLSGTGELFF.

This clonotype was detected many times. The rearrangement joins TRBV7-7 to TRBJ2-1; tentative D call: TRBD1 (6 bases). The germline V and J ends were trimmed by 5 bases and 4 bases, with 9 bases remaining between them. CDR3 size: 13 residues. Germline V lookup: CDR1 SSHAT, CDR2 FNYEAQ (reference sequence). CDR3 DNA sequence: TGTGCCAGCAGCCGGACAGAATACAATGAGCAGTTCTTC. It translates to CASSRTEYNEQFF.

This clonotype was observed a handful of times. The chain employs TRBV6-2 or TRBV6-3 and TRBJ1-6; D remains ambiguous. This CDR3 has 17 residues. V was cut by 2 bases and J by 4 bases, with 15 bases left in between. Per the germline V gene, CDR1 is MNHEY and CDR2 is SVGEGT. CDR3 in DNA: TGTGCCAGCAGTTACCGCCAGCGATTTCTATATAATTCACCCCTCCACTTT. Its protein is CASSYRQRFLYNSPLHF.